This TCR beta chain appears in the sequencing data of a study of control samples from healthy donors and cancer patients (dated by TCRdb to about 2020). About this clone itself: This clone's antigen is unknown. Base-call qualities are not available, and no considerably larger clone is one nucleotide away.

The library relied on the immunoSEQ multiplex PCR assay. What TCRdb holds here is the immuneACCESS table cut down to in-frame rearrangements. Part of the clones is not present; checked against another copy, under half of the missing clones reflect an unresolved V gene, and the others are unexplained. Here the sample has about 170,000 clones; roughly 93% occur a single time. Over 4% of the sample is taken by the ten largest. V drops 0 bases and J drops 0 bases, leaving 5 bases in between. The germline V gene sets CDR1 to SGHTA and CDR2 to FQGNSA. Measured from the cysteine to the phenylalanine, the CDR3 is 14 residues long. The read is trimmed to its CDR3 DNA, 42 bases read in frame from base 1.

The sequenced sample consisted of blood. The chain is assembled from TRBV7-2 and TRBJ1-1; the D gene identity is not certain. This TCR derives from a woman in her sixties or seventies in good health. CDR3 protein: CASSLAIVNTEAFF. In nucleotide form, the sequence is TGTGCCAGCAGCTTAGCGATAGTGAACACTGAAGCTTTCTTT. The CDR3, completed at both ends by the reference TRBV7-2 and TRBJ1-1 genes, gives the full variable domain GAGVSQSPSNKVTEKGKDVELRCDPISGHTALYWYRQSLGQGLEFLIYFQGNSAPDKSGLPSDRFSAERTGGSVSTLTIQRTQQEDSAVYLCASSLAIVNTEAFFGQGTRLTVV.